This T cell receptor beta chain was profiled in a study of T cell changes during pregnancy in multiple sclerosis. Clones were sequenced by immunoSEQ multiplex PCR, and TCRdb holds only the in-frame ones, with some missing. The sample consists of roughly 40,000 clones, about 92% of them appearing once. The CDR3 is made up of 13 amino acids. The germline CDR1 and CDR2 sequences are LNHDA and SQIVND (reference sequence). The ends were cut back, 5 bases at V and 1 base at J, with 8 bases in the middle. V gene TRBV19 combines with J gene TRBJ2-5; D ambiguous. Sequencing used CD8+ T cells from peripheral blood mononuclear cells, obtained in the first trimester of pregnancy. The sequence derives from a female donor with multiple sclerosis, enrolled in a pregnancy study. The CDR3 protein is CASSAVGQETQYF. DNA for the CDR3: TGTGCCAGTAGTGCGGTAGGCCAAGAGACCCAGTACTTC.